This T cell receptor (beta chain) is drawn from a study of T-cell memory formation after mild COVID-19. A 5'RACE reaction primed in the constant segment made cDNA libraries of TCR alpha and TCR beta, and these carried sample barcodes and UMIs. TCRdb analysed the 5' RACE reads with MiXCR anew, one entry per CDR3 protein. This repertoire shows approximately 50,000 distinct CDR3 sequences, less than 15% found once; its top ten account for over 20%. The CDR3 is made up of 17 amino acids. The V gene's germline CDR1 is DFQATT and CDR2 SNEGSKA (reference sequence). Losses at the gene ends were 3 bases for V and 5 bases for J; bases not matched to a gene: 16. This clonotype was detected many times.

The sequence was collected from a man aged 18 to 29 who had mild COVID-19 (a few samples of this study predate the infection). Cell type and time point are not known. Sequenced: PBMCs or a T cell subset sorted from them (not recorded which). The chain carries TRBV20-1 and TRBJ2-5; 9 bases are a match to TRBD2. The CDR3 DNA sequence: TGCAGTGCTAGCCCCGAGTACCTGCGGGGGGGGCAGGAGACCCAGTACTTC. Translation: CSASPEYLRGGQETQYF.